The clone carrying this T cell receptor beta chain has a handful of counts. These data belong to a study of blood T cell repertoires in COVID-19. Between the trimmed V and J ends, which lost 6 bases and 4 bases, there was a span of 12 bases. The length of the CDR3 is 13 residues. Per the germline V gene, CDR1 is SGHTA and CDR2 is FQGNSA. TCRdb's copy holds only in-frame clones and misses some; the assay was immunoSEQ multiplex PCR. The profile shows about 140,000 clones, 81% of them singletons. The sequence derives from a human donor in a cohort sampled during active COVID-19. The chain carries TRBV7-2 and TRBJ1-1; perhaps TRBD1 as D (6 bases). Sequencing was done on a sample of peripheral blood. The CDR3 DNA reads as TGTGCCAGCAGTTTTGGACAGTTCACTGAAGCTTTCTTT. Residues: CASSFGQFTEAFF. The full variable domain, completed using reference TRBV7-2 and TRBJ1-1, is GAGVSQSPSNKVTEKGKDVELRCDPISGHTALYWYRQSLGQGLEFLIYFQGNSAPDKSGLPSDRFSAERTGGSVSTLTIQRTQQEDSAVYLCASSFGQFTEAFFGQGTRLTVV.